This TCR beta chain was sequenced in a study of shared clonotypes between healthy human individuals. Study-wide results and limits: In contrast to clonotypes shared by all four donors, non-shared clonotypes had lower generation probabilities.

Germline V CDR1 and CDR2: MDHEN, SYDVKM. This CDR3 spans 14 amino acids. After removal of 8 bases from V and 7 bases from J, the junction contained 8 bases not matched to a gene. About this clone: Its antigen is still unknown.

Profiling relied on immunoSEQ multiplex PCR, and the TCRdb table lists in-frame clones only, not all of them. This sample yields 110,000 or so clones, of which approximately 70% are seen a single time; about 22% belongs to the top ten. V and J are TRBV28 and TRBJ2-1; 10 bases align to TRBD1. Source material: memory CD8+ T cells sorted from blood. Specified subset: CD45RO+ cells pooled with CCR7-negative TemRA cells. The TCR sequence derives from a woman aged 30 to 39 in good health. CDR3 protein: CASGDRGSRNEQFF. Here the CDR3 DNA reads TGTGCCAGCGGGGACAGGGGCAGTCGGAATGAGCAGTTCTTC. Based on the CDR3 plus reference TRBV28 and TRBJ2-1, the full variable domain is DVKVTQSSRYLVKRTGEKVFLECVQDMDHENMFWYRQDPGLGLRLIYFSYDVKMKEKGDIPEGYSVSREKKERFSLILESASTNQTSMYLCASGDRGSRNEQFFGPGTRLTVL.